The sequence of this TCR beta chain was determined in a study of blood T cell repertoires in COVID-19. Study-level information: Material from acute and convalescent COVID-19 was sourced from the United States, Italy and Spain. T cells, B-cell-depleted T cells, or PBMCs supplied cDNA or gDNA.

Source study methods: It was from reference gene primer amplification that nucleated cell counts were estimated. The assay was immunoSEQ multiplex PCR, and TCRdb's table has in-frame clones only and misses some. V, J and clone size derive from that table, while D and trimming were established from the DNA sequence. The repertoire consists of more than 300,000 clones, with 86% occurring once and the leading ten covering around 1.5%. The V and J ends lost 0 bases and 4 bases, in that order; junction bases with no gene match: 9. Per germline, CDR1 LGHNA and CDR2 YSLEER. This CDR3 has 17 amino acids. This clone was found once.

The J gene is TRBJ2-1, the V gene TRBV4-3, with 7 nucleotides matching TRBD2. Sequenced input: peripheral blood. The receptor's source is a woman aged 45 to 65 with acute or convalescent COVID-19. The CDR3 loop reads CASSQDLRSGTYNEQFF. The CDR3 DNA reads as TGCGCCAGCAGCCAAGATCTTAGGAGCGGGACTTACAATGAGCAGTTCTTC.